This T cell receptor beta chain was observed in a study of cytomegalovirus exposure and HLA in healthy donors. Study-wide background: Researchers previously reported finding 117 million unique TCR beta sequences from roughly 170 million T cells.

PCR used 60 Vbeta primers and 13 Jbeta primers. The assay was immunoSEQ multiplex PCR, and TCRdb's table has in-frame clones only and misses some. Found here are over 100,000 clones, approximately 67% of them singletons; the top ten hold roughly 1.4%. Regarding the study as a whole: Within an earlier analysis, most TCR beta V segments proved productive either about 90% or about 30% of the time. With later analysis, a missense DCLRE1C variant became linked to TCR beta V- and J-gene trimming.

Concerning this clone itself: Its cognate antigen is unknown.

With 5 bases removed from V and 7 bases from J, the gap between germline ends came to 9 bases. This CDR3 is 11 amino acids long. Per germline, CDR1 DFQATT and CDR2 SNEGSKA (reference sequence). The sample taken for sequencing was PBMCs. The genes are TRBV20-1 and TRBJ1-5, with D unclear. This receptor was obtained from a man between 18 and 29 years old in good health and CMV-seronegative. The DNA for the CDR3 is TGCAGTGCTCGCACAGTACAGCCCCAGCATTTT. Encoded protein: CSARTVQPQHF.